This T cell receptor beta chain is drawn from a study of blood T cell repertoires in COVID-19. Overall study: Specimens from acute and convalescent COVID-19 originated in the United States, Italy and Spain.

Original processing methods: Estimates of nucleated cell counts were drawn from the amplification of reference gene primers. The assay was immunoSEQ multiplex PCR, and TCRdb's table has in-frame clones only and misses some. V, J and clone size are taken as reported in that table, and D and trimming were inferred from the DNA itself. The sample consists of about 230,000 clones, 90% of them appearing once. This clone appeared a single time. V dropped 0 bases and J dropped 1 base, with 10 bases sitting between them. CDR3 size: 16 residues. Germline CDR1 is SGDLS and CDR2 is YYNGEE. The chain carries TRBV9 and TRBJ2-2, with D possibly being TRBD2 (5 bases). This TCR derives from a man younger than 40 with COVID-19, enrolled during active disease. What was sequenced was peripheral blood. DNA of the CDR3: TGTGCCAGCAGCGTAGGCCTAGCAGTGAACACCGGGGAGCTGTTTTTT. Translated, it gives CASSVGLAVNTGELFF.